These 16 T cell receptor beta chains share one sample of origin, sequenced in a study of technical replicates of blood from a handful of donors. Method: immunoSEQ multiplex PCR; TCRdb's copy keeps in-frame clones and lacks some. The data hold approximately 82,000 clones, with approximately 94% observed a single time. Sequenced material: T cells isolated from PBMCs. These receptors all come from a human donor in good health.

The V and J genes are TRBV30 and TRBJ1-4; no reliable D call. From germline, CDR1 is GTSNPN and CDR2 SVGIG (reference sequence). The CDR3 length is 15 residues. The V gene lost 0 bases and the J gene lost 0 bases, with 8 bases spanning the gap. This chain's CDR3 is CAWSVQSTTNEKLFF. The CDR3 region has the DNA TGTGCCTGGAGTGTACAATCAACAACTAATGAAAAACTGTTTTTT.

The rearrangement uses TRBV4-1 and TRBJ2-1; 8 bases are shared with TRBD2. This CDR3 comprises 20 residues. Losses at the gene ends were 3 bases for V and 7 bases for J; bases not matched to a gene: 23. CDR1 and CDR2 from the germline V gene are MGHRA and YSYEKL. The CDR3 nucleotides are TGCGCCAGCAGCCAGAGAGGGGGGCCCGGGGGGGGCTCGGGCGGAAATGAGCAGTTCTTC. Translated: CASSQRGGPGGGSGGNEQFF.

This chain joins TRBV5-4 and TRBJ2-7; D perhaps matches TRBD1 (6 bases). Germline-derived CDR1 and CDR2 are SGHNT and YYREEE (reference sequence). V was clipped by 2 bases and J by 3 bases, with 12 bases between them. The CDR3 has 14 amino acids. For the CDR3, the DNA is TGTGCCAGCAGCTTTGATGGGGGACACTACGAGCAGTACTTC. Protein product: CASSFDGGHYEQYF. Combining the CDR3 with reference TRBV5-4 and TRBJ2-7 gives the whole variable domain ETGVTQSPTHLIKTRGQQVTLRCSSQSGHNTVSWYQQALGQGPQFIFQYYREEENGRGNFPPRFSGLQFPNYSSELNVNALELDDSALYLCASSFDGGHYEQYFGPGTRLTVT.

The chain couples TRBV28 to TRBJ2-7; D possibly corresponds to TRBD2 (6 bases). The CDR3 loop spans 13 amino acids. The germline V gene has CDR1 MDHEN and CDR2 SYDVKM. Trimming took 5 bases from V and 5 from J, leaving 13 bases between them. The CDR3 DNA sequence: TGTGCCAGCAGTCTACTAGCCCTCGACGAGCAGTACTTC. Its translation is CASSLLALDEQYF.

The CDR3 reads CASSQPTPSGRAYEQYF. The CDR3 nucleotides are TGTGCCAGCAGCCAACCAACTCCTAGCGGGAGGGCCTACGAGCAGTACTTC. The V and J genes are TRBV28 and TRBJ2-7; TRBD2 aligns across 12 bases. The ends lost 6 bases at V and 2 bases at J; junction bases unmatched: 11. Germline V gene lookup returns CDR1 MDHEN and CDR2 SYDVKM. The CDR3 length is 17 residues.

The J gene is TRBJ2-5, the V gene TRBV7-9; D is uncertain. Germline assignment: CDR1 SEHNR and CDR2 FQNEAQ (reference sequence). V was trimmed by 6 bases and J by 2 bases, leaving 25 bases between them. This CDR3 contains 18 residues. The CDR3 reads CASSHYGESWRIQETQYF. In nucleotides, the CDR3 is TGTGCCAGCAGTCATTACGGAGAGTCGTGGAGAATTCAAGAGACCCAGTACTTC.

The CDR3 here is CASRRVWHQPQHF. The CDR3 DNA reads as TGTGCCAGCAGGCGGGTTTGGCATCAGCCCCAGCATTTT. V gene TRBV2 combines with J gene TRBJ1-5; the D is unclear. This CDR3 is 13 amino acids long. V was shortened by 6 bases and J by 5 bases, with 11 bases between the two germline ends. CDR1 and CDR2 from the germline V gene are SNHLY and FYNNEI.

The V gene is TRBV21-1, the J gene TRBJ2-5; no DNA check was done on the table's D call, TRBD2. TRBV21-1 is a pseudogene. CDR3 length: 14 residues. CDR3 nucleotides: TGTGCCAGCAGCAAAGGGGGACTCCAAGAGACCCAGTACTTC. The encoded protein is CASSKGGLQETQYF.

This clone was seen only once. The chain employs TRBV11-1 and TRBJ1-5, with no clear D. Trimming took off 5 bases at V and 1 base at J, with 15 bases between the two ends. This CDR3 has 16 amino acids. CDR1 SGHAT and CDR2 FQDESV come from the germline V gene (reference sequence). In nucleotides, the CDR3 is TGTGCCAGCAGCCCAGAAGCTTGGAGGAGCAATCAGCCCCAGCATTTT. This sequence encodes CASSPEAWRSNQPQHF.

The gene calls are TRBV13 and TRBJ1-4, with TRBD1 identical over 7 bases. CDR1 is PRHDT and CDR2 is FYEKMQ in the germline V gene (reference sequence). V lost 4 bases to trimming and J lost 7 bases; unmatched junction nucleotides: 6. The CDR3 runs 14 residues. CDR3 in amino acids: CASSYRGDPEKLFF. The CDR3 DNA is TGTGCCAGCAGCTACAGGGGAGATCCTGAAAAACTGTTTTTT.

This rearrangement joins TRBV6-5 to TRBJ1-2; a possible D gene is TRBD1 (5 bases). This CDR3 spans 13 amino acids. CDR1 is MNHEY, CDR2 SVGAGI, per germline. Trimming shortened V by 9 bases and J by 6 bases, and 17 bases separated the two germline ends. DNA of the CDR3: TGTGCCAGACCCTCGCGGGACGCCCATGGCTACACCTTC. Translation gives CARPSRDAHGYTF.

This chain uses TRBV12-5 with TRBJ1-1, with TRBD1 as a possible D gene (5 bases). The V end was cut by 2 bases, the J end by 8 bases, with 15 bases between. There are 14 residues in the CDR3. Germline lookup yields CDR1 LGHNT and CDR2 FRNRAP. The CDR3 region is CASGLKGRGFEAFF. The CDR3 DNA is TGTGCTAGTGGTTTGAAGGGTCGGGGGTTCGAAGCTTTCTTT.

The rearrangement links TRBV5-6 to TRBJ2-7, with D maybe TRBD2 (6 bases). There are 14 residues in the CDR3. Trimming removed 4 bases from V and 4 bases from J, with 15 bases in between. The germline gives CDR1 SGHDT, CDR2 YYEEEE. The chain's CDR3 is CASSDRDSHYEQYF. CDR3 in DNA: TGTGCCAGCAGCGACCGGGACTCCCATTACGAGCAGTACTTC.

This chain links TRBV7-2 with TRBJ2-3, with 7 bases lining up with TRBD2. Germline CDR1 is SGHTA and CDR2 is FQGNSA. The J segment lost 4 bases and the V segment lost 3 bases, leaving 4 bases of the junction unmatched. This CDR3 is built from 14 residues. DNA of the CDR3: TGTGCCAGCAGCTTGGGAGGGCGGGCAGATACGCAGTATTTT. As protein: CASSLGGRADTQYF.

The V gene is TRBV5-1, the J gene TRBJ2-7; TRBD2 is a possible D gene (6 bases). The CDR3 totals 14 residues. Per germline, CDR1 SGHRS and CDR2 YFSETQ. Trimming took off 1 base at V and 1 base at J, with 9 bases between the two ends. The CDR3 loop is CASSLYAGSYEQYF. In nucleotides, the CDR3 is TGCGCCAGCAGCTTGTATGCGGGATCCTACGAGCAGTACTTC.

The rearrangement links TRBV2 to TRBJ1-3, with D possibly being TRBD1 (6 bases). The length of the CDR3 is 15 residues. Trimming took off 8 bases at V and 0 bases at J, with 14 bases between the two ends. Per germline, CDR1 SNHLY and CDR2 FYNNEI. CDR3 region: CASLPGGLSGNTIYF. Written as DNA, the CDR3 is TGTGCCAGCCTTCCCGGGGGGCTCTCTGGAAACACCATATATTTT.